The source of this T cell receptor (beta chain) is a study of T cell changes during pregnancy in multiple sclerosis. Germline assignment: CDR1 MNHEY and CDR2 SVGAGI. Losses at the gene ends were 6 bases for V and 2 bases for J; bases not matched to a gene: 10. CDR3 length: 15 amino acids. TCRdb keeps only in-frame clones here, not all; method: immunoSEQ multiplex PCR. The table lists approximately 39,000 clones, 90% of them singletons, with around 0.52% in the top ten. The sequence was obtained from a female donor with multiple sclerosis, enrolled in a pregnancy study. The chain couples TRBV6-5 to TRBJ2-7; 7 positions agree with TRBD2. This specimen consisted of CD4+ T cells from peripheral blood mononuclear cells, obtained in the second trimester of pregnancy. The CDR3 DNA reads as TGTGCCAGCAGGACCACTAGCGCAGTTCCCTACGAGCAGTACTTC. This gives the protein CASRTTSAVPYEQYF.